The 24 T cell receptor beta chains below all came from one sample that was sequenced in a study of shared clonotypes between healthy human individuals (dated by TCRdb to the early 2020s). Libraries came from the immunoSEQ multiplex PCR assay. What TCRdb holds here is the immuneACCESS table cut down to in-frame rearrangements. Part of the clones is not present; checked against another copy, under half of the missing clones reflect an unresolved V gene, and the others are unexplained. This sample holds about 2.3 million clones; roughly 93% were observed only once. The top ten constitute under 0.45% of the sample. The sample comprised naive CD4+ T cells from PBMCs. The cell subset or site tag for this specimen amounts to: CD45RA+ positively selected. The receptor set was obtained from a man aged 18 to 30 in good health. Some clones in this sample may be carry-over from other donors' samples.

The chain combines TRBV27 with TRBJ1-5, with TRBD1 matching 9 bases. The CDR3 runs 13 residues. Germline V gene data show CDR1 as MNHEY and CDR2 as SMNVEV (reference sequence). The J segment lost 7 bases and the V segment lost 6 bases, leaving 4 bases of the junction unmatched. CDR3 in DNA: TGTGCCAGCAGCCGGGACAGGGACCAGCCCCAGCATTTT. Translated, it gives CASSRDRDQPQHF.

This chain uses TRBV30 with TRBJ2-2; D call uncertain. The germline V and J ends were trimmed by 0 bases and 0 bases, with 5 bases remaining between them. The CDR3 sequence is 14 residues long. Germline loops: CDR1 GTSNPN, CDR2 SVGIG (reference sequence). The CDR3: CAWSVYPNTGELFF. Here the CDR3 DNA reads TGTGCCTGGAGTGTTTACCCGAACACCGGGGAGCTGTTTTTT.

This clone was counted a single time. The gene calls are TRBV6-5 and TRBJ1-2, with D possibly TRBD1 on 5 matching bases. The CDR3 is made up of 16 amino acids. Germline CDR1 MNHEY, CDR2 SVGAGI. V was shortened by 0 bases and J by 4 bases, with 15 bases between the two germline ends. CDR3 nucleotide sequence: TGTGCCAGCAGTTACTCCCGTGGCAGGGCGGGCTATGGCTACACCTTC. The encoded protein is CASSYSRGRAGYGYTF.

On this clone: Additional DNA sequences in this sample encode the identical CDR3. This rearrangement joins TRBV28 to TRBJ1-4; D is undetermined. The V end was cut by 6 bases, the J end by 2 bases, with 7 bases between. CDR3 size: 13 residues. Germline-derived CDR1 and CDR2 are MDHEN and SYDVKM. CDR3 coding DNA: TGTGCCAGCAGGGGTGGGACTAATGAAAAACTGTTTTTT. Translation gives CASRGGTNEKLFF.

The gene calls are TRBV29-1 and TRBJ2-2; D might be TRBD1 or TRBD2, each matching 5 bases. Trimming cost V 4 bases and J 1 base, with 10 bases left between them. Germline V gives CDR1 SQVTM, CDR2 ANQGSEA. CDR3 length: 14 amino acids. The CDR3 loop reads CSVGSGRNTGELFF. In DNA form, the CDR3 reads TGCAGCGTTGGATCGGGACGGAACACCGGGGAGCTGTTTTTT.

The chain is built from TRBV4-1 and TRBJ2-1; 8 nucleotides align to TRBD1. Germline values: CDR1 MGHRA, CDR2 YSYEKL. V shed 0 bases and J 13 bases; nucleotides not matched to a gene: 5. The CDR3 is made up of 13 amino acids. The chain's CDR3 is CASSQDRGTGQFF. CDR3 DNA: TGCGCCAGCAGCCAAGATCGCGGGACAGGTCAGTTCTTC.

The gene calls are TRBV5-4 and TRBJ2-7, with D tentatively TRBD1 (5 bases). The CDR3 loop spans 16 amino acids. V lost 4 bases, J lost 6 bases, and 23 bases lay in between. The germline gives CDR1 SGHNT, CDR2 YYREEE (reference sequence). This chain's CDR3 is CASSGGVMGRQGEQYF. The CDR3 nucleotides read TGTGCCAGCAGCGGCGGCGTAATGGGGCGGCAGGGCGAGCAGTACTTC.

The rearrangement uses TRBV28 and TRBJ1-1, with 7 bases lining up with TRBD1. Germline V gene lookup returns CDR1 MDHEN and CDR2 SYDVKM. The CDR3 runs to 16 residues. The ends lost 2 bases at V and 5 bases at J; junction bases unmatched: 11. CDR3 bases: TGTGCCAGCAGTTTAATTAGTAGGGGGCACCGAACTGAAGCTTTCTTT. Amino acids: CASSLISRGHRTEAFF. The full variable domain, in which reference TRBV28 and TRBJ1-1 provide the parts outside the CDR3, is DVKVTQSSRYLVKRTGEKVFLECVQDMDHENMFWYRQDPGLGLRLIYFSYDVKMKEKGDIPEGYSVSREKKERFSLILESASTNQTSMYLCASSLISRGHRTEAFFGQGTRLTVV.

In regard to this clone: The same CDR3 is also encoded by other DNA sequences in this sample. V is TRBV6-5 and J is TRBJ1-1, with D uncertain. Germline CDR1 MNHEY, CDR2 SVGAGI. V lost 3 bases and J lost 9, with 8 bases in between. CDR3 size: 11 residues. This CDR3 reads CASSYGEKAFF. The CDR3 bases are TGTGCCAGCAGTTATGGGGAGAAAGCTTTCTTT.

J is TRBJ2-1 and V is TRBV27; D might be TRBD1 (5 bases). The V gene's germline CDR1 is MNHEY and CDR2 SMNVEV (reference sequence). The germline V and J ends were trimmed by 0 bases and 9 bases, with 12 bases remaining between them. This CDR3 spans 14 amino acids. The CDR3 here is CASSLSGPLGEQFF. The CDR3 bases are TGTGCCAGCAGTTTATCGGGGCCTTTGGGTGAGCAGTTCTTC.

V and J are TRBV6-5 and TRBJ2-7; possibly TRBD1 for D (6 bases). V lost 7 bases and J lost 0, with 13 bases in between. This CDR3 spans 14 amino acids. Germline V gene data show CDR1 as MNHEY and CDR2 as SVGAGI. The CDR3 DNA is TGTGCCAGCATCCCCGACAGGTTCTCCTACGAGCAGTACTTC. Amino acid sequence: CASIPDRFSYEQYF.

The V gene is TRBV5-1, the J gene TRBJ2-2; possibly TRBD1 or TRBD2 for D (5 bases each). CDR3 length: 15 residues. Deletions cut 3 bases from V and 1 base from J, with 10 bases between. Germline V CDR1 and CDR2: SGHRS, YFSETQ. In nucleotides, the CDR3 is TGCGCCAGCAGCTCCGGGACCCAGAACACCGGGGAGCTGTTTTTT. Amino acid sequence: CASSSGTQNTGELFF.

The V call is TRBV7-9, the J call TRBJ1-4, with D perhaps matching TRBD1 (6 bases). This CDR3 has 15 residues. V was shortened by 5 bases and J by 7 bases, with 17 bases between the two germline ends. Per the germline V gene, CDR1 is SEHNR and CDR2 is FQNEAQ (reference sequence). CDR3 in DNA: TGTGCCAGCAGCGCCACCGGGACACGCTCTGAAAAACTGTTTTTT. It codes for CASSATGTRSEKLFF.

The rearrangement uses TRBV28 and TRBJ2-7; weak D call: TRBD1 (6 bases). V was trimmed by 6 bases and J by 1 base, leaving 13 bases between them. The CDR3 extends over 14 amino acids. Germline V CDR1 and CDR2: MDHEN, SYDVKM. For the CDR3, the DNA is TGTGCCAGCAGCGCCCTCGGACAGTCCTACGAGCAGTACTTC. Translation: CASSALGQSYEQYF.

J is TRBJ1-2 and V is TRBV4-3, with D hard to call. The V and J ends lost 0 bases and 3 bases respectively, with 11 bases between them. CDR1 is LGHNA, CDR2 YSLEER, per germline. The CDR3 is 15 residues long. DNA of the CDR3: TGCGCCAGCAGCCAAGATCGGGCAGGTTACTATGGCTACACCTTC. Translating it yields CASSQDRAGYYGYTF.

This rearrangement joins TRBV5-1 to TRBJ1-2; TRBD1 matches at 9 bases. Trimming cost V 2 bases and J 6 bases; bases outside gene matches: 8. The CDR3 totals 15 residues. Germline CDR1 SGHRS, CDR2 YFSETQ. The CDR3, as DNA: TGCGCCAGCAGCTTATCAGGGACAGGGTTGGATGGCTACACCTTC. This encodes CASSLSGTGLDGYTF.

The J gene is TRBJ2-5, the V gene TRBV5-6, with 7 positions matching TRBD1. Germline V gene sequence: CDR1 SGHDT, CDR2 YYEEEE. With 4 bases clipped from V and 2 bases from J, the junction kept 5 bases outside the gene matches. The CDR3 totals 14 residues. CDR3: CASSKGQTQETQYF. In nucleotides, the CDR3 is TGTGCCAGCAGCAAGGGACAGACGCAAGAGACCCAGTACTTC.

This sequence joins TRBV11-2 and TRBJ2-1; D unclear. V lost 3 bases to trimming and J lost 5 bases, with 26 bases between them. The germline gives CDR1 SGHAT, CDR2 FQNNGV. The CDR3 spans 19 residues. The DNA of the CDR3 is TGTGCCAGCAGCTTCGGATTTGGTACCCAGTACACTATAAACAATGAGCAGTTCTTC. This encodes CASSFGFGTQYTINNEQFF.

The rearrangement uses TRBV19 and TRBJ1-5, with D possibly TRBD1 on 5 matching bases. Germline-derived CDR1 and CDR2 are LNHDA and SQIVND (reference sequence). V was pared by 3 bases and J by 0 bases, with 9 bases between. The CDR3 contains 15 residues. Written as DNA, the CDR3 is TGTGCCAGTAGTATTTTCAGGGATAGCAATCAGCCCCAGCATTTT. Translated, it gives CASSIFRDSNQPQHF.

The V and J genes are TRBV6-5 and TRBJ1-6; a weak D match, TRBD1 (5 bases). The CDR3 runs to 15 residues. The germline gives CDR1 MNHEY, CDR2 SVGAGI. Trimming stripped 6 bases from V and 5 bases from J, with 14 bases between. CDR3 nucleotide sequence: TGTGCCAGCAGCCGCATACAGGTTGATAATTCACCCCTCCACTTT. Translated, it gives CASSRIQVDNSPLHF.

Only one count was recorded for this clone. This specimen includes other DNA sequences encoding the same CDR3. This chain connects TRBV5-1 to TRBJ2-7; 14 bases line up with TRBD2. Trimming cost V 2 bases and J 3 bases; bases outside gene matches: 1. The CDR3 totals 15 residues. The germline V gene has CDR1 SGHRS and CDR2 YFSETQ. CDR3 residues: CASSLGTSGSYEQYF. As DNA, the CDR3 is TGCGCCAGCAGCTTAGGGACTAGCGGGAGCTACGAGCAGTACTTC.

The CDR3 region has the DNA TGTGCCAGCAGCTTGGGGGTAGCGGGATCGAACACCGGGGAGCTGTTTTTT. It encodes CASSLGVAGSNTGELFF. The rearrangement joins TRBV5-4 to TRBJ2-2, with 8 nucleotides matching TRBD2. The CDR3 has 17 residues. Germline V CDR1 and CDR2: SGHNT, YYREEE (reference sequence). Germline trimming cut 0 bases from V and 0 bases from J; bases unmatched to any gene: 4. Full variable domain (rest looked up from reference TRBV5-4 and TRBJ2-2): ETGVTQSPTHLIKTRGQQVTLRCSSQSGHNTVSWYQQALGQGPQFIFQYYREEENGRGNFPPRFSGLQFPNYSSELNVNALELDDSALYLCASSLGVAGSNTGELFFGEGSRLTVL.

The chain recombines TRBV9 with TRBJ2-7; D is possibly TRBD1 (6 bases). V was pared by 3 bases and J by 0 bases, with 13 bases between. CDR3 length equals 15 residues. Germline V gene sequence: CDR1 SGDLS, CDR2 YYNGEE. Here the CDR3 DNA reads TGTGCCAGCAGCGGGGGACAAGTGAGCTCCTACGAGCAGTACTTC. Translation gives CASSGGQVSSYEQYF.

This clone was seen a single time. CDR3 DNA sequence: TGTGCCAGCAGTTTAAGGGGGCTCCGAAAACTGTTTTTT. Amino acid sequence: CASSLRGLRKLFF. The V call is TRBV27, the J call TRBJ1-4, with 7 bases identical to TRBD1. The CDR3 runs to 13 residues. CDR1 and CDR2 from the germline V gene are MNHEY and SMNVEV (reference sequence). The junction had 4 bases not matched to a gene; V was cut back by 2 bases and J by 10 bases.